The rows below give T cell receptor beta chains drawn from one sample of a study of blood T cells in healthy people across ages. MiXCR was run by TCRdb on the 5' RACE reads, yielding one entry per CDR3 protein. The sample includes around 870,000 distinct CDR3 sequences, roughly 26% of them seen just once. Material for sequencing was blood. The receptors come from a woman of 80 years or more in good health. Each CDR3 is given with its conserved first and last residue. A D gene is named only where the DNA matches it firmly. Size is stated for part of the rows, as once, few or many counts, or as a class when the clone is expanded.

TRBV3-1	TRBD2	few	TRBJ2-7	CASSQGGGGTHVQYF	TGTGCCAGCAGCCAAGGTGGCGGGGGGACCCACGTGCAGTACTTC
TRBV5-6	NA	many	TRBJ2-5	CASSKGQLVVYF	TGTGCCAGCAGCAAAGGACAGCTTGTCGTGTACTTC
TRBV20-1	TRBD1	NA	TRBJ1-2	CSARQQGSDGYTF	TGCAGTGCTAGACAACAGGGGAGCGATGGCTACACCTTC
TRBV5-1	TRBD2	NA	TRBJ2-2	CASSPGLAGGPANTGELFF	TGCGCCAGCAGCCCCGGACTAGCGGGGGGACCAGCGAACACCGGGGAGCTGTTTTTT
TRBV20-1	NA	many	TRBJ2-1	CSARDVGHFGANEQFF	TGCAGTGCTAGAGATGTGGGGCATTTTGGGGCCAATGAGCAGTTCTTC
TRBV10-3	NA	many	TRBJ2-5	CAISDPLETQYF	TGTGCCATCAGCGATCCGCTTGAGACCCAGTACTTC
TRBV14	TRBD1	NA	TRBJ2-2	CASSHWYRDRDSNTGELFF	TGTGCCAGCAGCCATTGGTACCGGGACAGGGACTCGAACACCGGGGAGCTGTTTTTT
TRBV5-1	NA	NA	TRBJ2-7	CASSFRDGHYNEQYF	TGCGCCAGCAGCTTCCGGGACGGGCACTACAATGAGCAGTACTTC
TRBV20-1	NA	few	TRBJ1-1	CSARDGMNTEAFF	TGCAGTGCTAGAGACGGCATGAACACTGAAGCTTTCTTT
TRBV20-1	NA	many	TRBJ2-5	CSARPDSGETQYF	TGCAGTGCTAGACCCGACAGTGGGGAGACCCAGTACTTC
TRBV12-3/TRBV12-4	NA	NA	TRBJ2-3	CASRDRLGTDMQYF	TGTGCCAGCAGAGACAGATTAGGCACAGATATGCAGTATTTT
TRBV20-1	NA	many	TRBJ2-3	CSAPDATSTDTQYF	TGCAGTGCTCCGGACGCCACTAGCACAGATACGCAGTATTTT
TRBV7-2	NA	NA	TRBJ2-5	CASSLDPGVGDEQYF	TGTGCCAGCAGCTTAGATCCCGGGGTAGGAGATGAGCAGTACTTC
TRBV7-2	TRBD2	many	TRBJ2-3	CASSLSMSSGPSTDTQYF	TGTGCCAGCAGCTTATCAATGTCTAGCGGACCCTCCACAGATACGCAGTATTTT
TRBV20-1	TRBD2	NA	TRBJ2-3	CGARGPTSGASADTQYF	TGCGGTGCTAGAGGTCCGACTAGCGGGGCTAGCGCAGATACGCAGTATTTT
TRBV7-6	NA	many	TRBJ1-6	CASSLGRHDNSPLHF	TGTGCCAGCAGCTTAGGCCGACATGATAATTCACCCCTCCACTTT
TRBV12-3/TRBV12-4	TRBD1	many	TRBJ1-2	CASSPQGGAYGYTF	TGTGCCAGCAGCCCCCAAGGGGGCGCCTATGGCTACACCTTC
TRBV28	NA	NA	TRBJ2-5	CASSLSLGGGGQETQYF	TGTGCCAGCAGTTTGTCCCTGGGGGGAGGGGGCCAAGAGACCCAGTACTTC
TRBV20-1	NA	few	TRBJ1-2	CSATEGNYGYTF	TGCAGTGCTACGGAGGGGAACTATGGCTACACCTTC
TRBV5-5	NA	NA	TRBJ1-4	CASSQSGVQTNEKLFF	TGTGCCAGCAGCCAGTCGGGAGTGCAAACTAATGAAAAACTGTTTTTT
TRBV12-3/TRBV12-4	NA	NA	TRBJ2-3	CARRGADVQYF	TGTGCCAGAAGGGGCGCAGATGTGCAGTATTTT
TRBV20-1	NA	many	TRBJ2-3	CSARDVRALTDTQYF	TGCAGTGCTAGAGATGTGCGGGCGCTCACAGATACGCAGTATTTT
TRBV18	TRBD1	few	TRBJ1-6	CASSQTGTGSSYNSPLHF	TGTGCCAGCTCACAAACCGGGACAGGGAGCTCCTATAATTCACCCCTCCACTTT
TRBV6-5	NA	many	TRBJ2-3	CASSSQGWATDTQYF	TGTGCCAGCAGTTCCCAGGGGTGGGCTACAGATACGCAGTATTTT
TRBV6-5	NA	few	TRBJ1-4	CASSWLGRMNEKLFF	TGTGCCAGCAGTTGGTTGGGCAGGATGAATGAAAAACTGTTTTTT
TRBV5-6	TRBD1	few	TRBJ1-1	CASSLLTGVGTEAFF	TGTGCCAGCAGCCTATTGACAGGGGTGGGCACTGAAGCTTTCTTT
TRBV5-1	NA	many	TRBJ2-5	CASSRGTFGGRETQYF	TGCGCCAGCAGCCGAGGGACTTTTGGTGGTCGCGAGACCCAGTACTTC
TRBV28	NA	many	TRBJ2-7	CASTSGGSSYEQYF	TGTGCCAGCACCTCCGGGGGCTCCTCCTACGAGCAGTACTTC
TRBV20-1	TRBD2	NA	TRBJ2-5	CSATSPTSGGRGETQYF	TGCAGTGCTACCTCCCCGACTAGCGGGGGGCGGGGTGAGACCCAGTACTTC